A single T cell receptor (beta chain) is shown here with its context. Its antigen target is currently unknown. No much larger clone exists at a distance of one base, and base qualities are not known. These data originate in a study of blood T cell repertoires in COVID-19 (dated by TCRdb to the early 2020s). Notes on the research overall: The collaborator samples originated in the United States, Italy and Spain and spanned the acute and convalescent phases of COVID-19. Deeply sampled blood TCRbeta repertoires from subjects exposed to, actively infected with, or recovered from COVID-19 were included in the dataset. The samples were drawn from the first 160 participants of the ongoing ImmuneRACE study and from 1,254 subjects provided by 6 global collaborators. The repertoires were released in a freely available public database meant as a resource for research on the immune response to SARS-CoV-2. The sample metadata nearly always contained a de-identified subject ID, COVID-19 status, age in years and sex. The prospective study material was composed of cDNA or gDNA derived from T cells, B-cell-depleted T cells, or PBMCs. Where available, HLA class I and class II types were obtained from metadata supplied by the sample provider rather than from assay-based typing.

CDR1 and CDR2, per the germline V gene (reference sequence), are GTSNPN and SVGIG. V is cut by 4 bases and J by 5 bases, and the space between the germline ends is 14 bases. Its CDR3 holds 14 amino acids, cysteine through phenylalanine. The DNA shown is the 42-base CDR3, in frame from base 1. Participants in the prospective study were aged 18 to 89 years, lived in over 20 United States geographic areas, and enrolled through a virtual design. To assign participants to cohorts, the prospective study relied on clinical history that participants themselves reported in a screening survey and a study questionnaire. ImmuneRACE Cohort 3 recovered participants were defined by two consecutive negative NP/OP PCR tests, healthcare professional clearance, or symptom resolution. Each participant in the prospective study had whole blood, serum and a nasopharyngeal or oropharyngeal swab collected by mobile phlebotomists. Over a roughly two-month period, participants in the prospective study had the option of providing additional blood draws and questionnaires. Prospective study blood samples were shipped either frozen or at room temperature before DNA extraction.

TCRbeta CDR3 regions were amplified from genomic DNA by means of the immunoSEQ Assay, a bias-controlled multiplex PCR. The authors processed their data as follows. The number of nucleated cells in each sample was estimated from the amplification of reference gene primers within the assay. Sequence reads were collapsed and filtered to measure the absolute abundance of every unique TCRbeta CDR3 rearrangement. For each sample, productive Simpson clonality was calculated as the square root of Simpson's diversity index across productive rearrangements. In its TCRdb copy, this immuneACCESS table keeps in-frame sequences only and misses some clones. Where compared with another copy, unresolved V genes explain less than half of these, and the others have no known cause. V and J calls and clone size are copied from that table; D and trimming were computed from the DNA. Here the sample has approximately 100,000 clones; 65% to 90% occur a single time. Clones ranked in the top ten supply roughly 2.6% of the sample.

Points the paper makes about the study in general: Clinical and demographic metadata were provided uncurated, with the amount varying by source and participant.

This TCR came from a woman aged 45-65 years who had recovered from COVID-19. This sequence uses TRBV30 and TRBJ2-2, with the D segment identity uncertain. Sample: PBMCs or T cells enriched from blood (not recorded which). Here the CDR3 is given as CAWTPRDITGELFF. In nucleotides, the sequence is TGTGCCTGGACCCCCCGAGATATTACCGGGGAGCTGTTTTTT.